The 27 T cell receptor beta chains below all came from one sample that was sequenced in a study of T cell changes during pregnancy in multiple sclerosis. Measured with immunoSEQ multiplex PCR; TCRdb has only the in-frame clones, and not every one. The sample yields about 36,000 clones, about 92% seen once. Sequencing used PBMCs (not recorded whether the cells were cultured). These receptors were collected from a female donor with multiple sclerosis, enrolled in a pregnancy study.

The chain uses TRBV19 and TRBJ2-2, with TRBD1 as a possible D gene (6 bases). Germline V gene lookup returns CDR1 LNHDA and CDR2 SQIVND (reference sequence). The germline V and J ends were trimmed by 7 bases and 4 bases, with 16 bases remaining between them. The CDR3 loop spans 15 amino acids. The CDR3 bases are TGTGCCAGTATACAGGGAAGCCTCCTCACCGGGGAGCTGTTTTTT. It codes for CASIQGSLLTGELFF.

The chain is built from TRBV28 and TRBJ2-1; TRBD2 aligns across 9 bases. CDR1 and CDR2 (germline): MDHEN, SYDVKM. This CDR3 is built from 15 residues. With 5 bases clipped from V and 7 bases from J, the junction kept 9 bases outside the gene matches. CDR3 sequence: CASSRGLAGRNEQFF. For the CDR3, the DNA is TGTGCCAGCAGTCGGGGGCTAGCGGGAAGGAATGAGCAGTTCTTC.

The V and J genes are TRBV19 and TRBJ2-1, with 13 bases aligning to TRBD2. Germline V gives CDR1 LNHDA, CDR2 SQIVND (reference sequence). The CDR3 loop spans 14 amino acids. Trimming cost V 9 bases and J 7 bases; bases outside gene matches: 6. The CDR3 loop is CASRTSGRGNEQFF. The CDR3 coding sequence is TGTGCCAGCAGGACTAGCGGGAGAGGGAATGAGCAGTTCTTC.

The CDR3 coding sequence is TGTGCCAGCAGCGCCGAAATAGAGGGGCTCGGACAGGGGAATCAGCCCCAGCATTTT. Its translation is CASSAEIEGLGQGNQPQHF. The rearrangement joins TRBV21-1 to TRBJ1-5; TRBD1 is the table's D call, not checked against the DNA. TRBV21-1 counts as a pseudogene. CDR3 length equals 19 residues.

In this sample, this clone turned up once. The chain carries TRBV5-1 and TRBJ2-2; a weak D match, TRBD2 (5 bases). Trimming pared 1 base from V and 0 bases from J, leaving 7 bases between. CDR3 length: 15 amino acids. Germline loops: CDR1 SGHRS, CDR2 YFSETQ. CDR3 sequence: CASSLSTTNTGELFF. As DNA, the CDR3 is TGCGCCAGCAGCTTGTCGACTACGAACACCGGGGAGCTGTTTTTT.

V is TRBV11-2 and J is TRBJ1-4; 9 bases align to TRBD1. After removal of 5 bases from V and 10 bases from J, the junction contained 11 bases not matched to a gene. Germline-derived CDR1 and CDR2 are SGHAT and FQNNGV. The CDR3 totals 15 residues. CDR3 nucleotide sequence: TGTGCCAGCAGCCCCGGACAGGGGCCGTTTTCAAAACTGTTTTTT. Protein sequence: CASSPGQGPFSKLFF.

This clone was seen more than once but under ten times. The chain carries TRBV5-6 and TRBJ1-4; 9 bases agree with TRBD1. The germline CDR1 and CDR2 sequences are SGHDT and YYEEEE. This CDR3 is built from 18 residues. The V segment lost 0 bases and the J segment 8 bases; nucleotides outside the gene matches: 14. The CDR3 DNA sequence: TGTGCCAGCAGCTTGGGGCCGGCAGGGGGACAGGGTCTAGAAAAACTGTTTTTT. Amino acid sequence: CASSLGPAGGQGLEKLFF.

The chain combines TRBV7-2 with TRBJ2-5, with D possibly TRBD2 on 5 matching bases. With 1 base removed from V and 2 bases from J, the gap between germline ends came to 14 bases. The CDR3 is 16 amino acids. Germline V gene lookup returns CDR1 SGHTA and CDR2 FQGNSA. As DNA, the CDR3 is TGTGCCAGCAGCTTAGTAGCGACTTCCCTACAAGAGACCCAGTACTTC. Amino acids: CASSLVATSLQETQYF.

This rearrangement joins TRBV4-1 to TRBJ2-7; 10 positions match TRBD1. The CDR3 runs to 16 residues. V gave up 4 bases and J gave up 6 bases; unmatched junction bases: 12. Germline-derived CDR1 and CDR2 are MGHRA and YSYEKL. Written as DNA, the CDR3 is TGCGCCAGCAGCCGCGGGCCGGGGACAGGGGTGTCCGAGCAGTACTTC. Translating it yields CASSRGPGTGVSEQYF.

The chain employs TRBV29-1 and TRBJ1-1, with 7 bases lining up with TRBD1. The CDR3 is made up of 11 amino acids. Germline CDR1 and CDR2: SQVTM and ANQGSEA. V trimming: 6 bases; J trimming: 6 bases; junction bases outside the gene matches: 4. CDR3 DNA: TGCAGCGTGACAGGGTTTGCTGAAGCTTTCTTT. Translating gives CSVTGFAEAFF.

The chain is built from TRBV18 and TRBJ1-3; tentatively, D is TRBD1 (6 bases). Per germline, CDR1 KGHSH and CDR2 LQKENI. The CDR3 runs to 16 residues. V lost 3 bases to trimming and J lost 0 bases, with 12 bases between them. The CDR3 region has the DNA TGTGCCAGCTCACCCTTTCGGGACAACTCTGGAAACACCATATATTTT. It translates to CASSPFRDNSGNTIYF.

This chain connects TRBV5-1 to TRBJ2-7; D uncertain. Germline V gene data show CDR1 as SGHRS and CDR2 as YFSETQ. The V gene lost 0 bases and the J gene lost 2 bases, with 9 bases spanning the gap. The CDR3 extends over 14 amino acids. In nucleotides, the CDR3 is TGCGCCAGCAGCTTGGTGGCTAATACCTACGAGCAGTACTTC. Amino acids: CASSLVANTYEQYF.

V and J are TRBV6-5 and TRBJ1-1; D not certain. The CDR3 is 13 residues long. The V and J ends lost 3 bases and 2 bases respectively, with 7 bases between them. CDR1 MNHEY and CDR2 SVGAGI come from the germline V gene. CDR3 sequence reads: CASSYLANTEAFF. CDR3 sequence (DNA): TGTGCCAGCAGTTATTTAGCAAACACTGAAGCTTTCTTT.

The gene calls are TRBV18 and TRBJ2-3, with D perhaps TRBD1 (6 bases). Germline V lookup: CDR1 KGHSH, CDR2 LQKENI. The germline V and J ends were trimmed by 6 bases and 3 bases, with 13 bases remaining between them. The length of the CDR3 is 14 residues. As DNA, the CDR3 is TGTGCCAGCTCCCCTTCAACAGGGACAGATACGCAGTATTTT. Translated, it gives CASSPSTGTDTQYF.

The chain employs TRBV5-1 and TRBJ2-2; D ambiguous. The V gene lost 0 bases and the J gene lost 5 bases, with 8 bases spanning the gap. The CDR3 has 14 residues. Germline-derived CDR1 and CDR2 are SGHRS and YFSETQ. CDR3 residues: CASSLGDVTGELFF. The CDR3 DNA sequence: TGCGCCAGCAGCTTGGGGGATGTGACCGGGGAGCTGTTTTTT.

CDR3 residues: CASEAGRAGEAFF. The CDR3, as DNA: TGTGCCAGCGAGGCAGGGCGGGCGGGTGAAGCTTTCTTT. The rearrangement links TRBV5-6 to TRBJ1-1, with D possibly TRBD1 on 5 matching bases. The CDR3 covers 13 residues. The ends were cut back, 7 bases at V and 7 bases at J, with 17 bases in the middle. Looked up from germline, CDR1 is SGHDT and CDR2 is YYEEEE.

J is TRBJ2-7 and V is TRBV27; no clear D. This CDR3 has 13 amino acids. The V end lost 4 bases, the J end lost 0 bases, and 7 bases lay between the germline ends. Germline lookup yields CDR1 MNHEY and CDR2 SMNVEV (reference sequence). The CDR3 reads CASSYKSSYEQYF. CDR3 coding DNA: TGTGCCAGCAGTTACAAAAGCTCCTACGAGCAGTACTTC.

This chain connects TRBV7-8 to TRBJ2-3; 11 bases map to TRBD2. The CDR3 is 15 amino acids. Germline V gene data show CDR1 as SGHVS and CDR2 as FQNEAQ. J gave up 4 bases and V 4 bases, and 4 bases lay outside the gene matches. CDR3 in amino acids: CASSSSGRLADTQYF. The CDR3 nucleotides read TGTGCCAGCAGCTCTAGCGGGAGGTTGGCAGATACGCAGTATTTT. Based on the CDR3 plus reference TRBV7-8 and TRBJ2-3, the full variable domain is GAGVSQSPRYKVAKRGQDVALRCDPISGHVSLFWYQQALGQGPEFLTYFQNEAQLDKSGLPSDRFFAERPEGSVSTLKIQRTQQEDSAVYLCASSSSGRLADTQYFGPGTRLTVL.

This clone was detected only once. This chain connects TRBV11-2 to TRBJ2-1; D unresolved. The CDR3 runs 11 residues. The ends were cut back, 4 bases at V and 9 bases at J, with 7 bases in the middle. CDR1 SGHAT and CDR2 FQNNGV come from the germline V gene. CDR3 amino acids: CASSSPFEQFF. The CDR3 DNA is TGTGCCAGCAGCTCCCCGTTTGAGCAGTTCTTC.

Written as DNA, the CDR3 is TGTGCCAGCTCAGAGGGGTATGGCTACACCTTC. Translated, it gives CASSEGYGYTF. The chain joins TRBV18 to TRBJ1-2; possibly TRBD1 for D (5 bases). Trimming took off 5 bases at V and 5 bases at J, with 6 bases between the two ends. Germline V gives CDR1 KGHSH, CDR2 LQKENI. This CDR3 spans 11 amino acids.

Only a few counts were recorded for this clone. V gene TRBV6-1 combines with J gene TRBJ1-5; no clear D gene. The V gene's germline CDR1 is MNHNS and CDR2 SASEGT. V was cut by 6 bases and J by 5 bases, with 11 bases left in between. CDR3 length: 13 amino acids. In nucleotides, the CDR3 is TGTGCCAGCAGCGGACCGCTAGATCAGCCCCAGCATTTT. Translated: CASSGPLDQPQHF.

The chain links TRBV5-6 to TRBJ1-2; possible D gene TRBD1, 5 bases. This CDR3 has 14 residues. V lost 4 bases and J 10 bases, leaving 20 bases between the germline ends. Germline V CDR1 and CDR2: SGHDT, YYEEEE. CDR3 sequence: CASSLGRGLPSYTF. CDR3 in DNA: TGTGCCAGCAGCCTCGGGCGGGGCCTTCCTTCCTACACCTTC.

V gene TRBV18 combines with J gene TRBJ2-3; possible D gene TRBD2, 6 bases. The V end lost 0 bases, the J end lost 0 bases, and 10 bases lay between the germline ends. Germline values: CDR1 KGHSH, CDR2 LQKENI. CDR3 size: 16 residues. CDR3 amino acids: CASSPPGGYSTDTQYF. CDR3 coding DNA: TGTGCCAGCTCACCACCGGGAGGCTACAGCACAGATACGCAGTATTTT.

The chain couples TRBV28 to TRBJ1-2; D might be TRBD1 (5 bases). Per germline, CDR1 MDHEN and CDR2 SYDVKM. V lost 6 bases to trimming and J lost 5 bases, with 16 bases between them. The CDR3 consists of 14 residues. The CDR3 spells CASRGGGMVYGYTF. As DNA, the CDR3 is TGTGCCAGCAGGGGGGGTGGAATGGTTTATGGCTACACCTTC.

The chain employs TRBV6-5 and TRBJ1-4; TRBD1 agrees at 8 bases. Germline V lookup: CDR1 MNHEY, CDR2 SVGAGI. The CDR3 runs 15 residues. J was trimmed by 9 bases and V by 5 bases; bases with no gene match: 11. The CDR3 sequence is CASSTGGQGAKKLFF. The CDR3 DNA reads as TGTGCCAGCAGTACGGGGGGGCAGGGGGCGAAAAAACTGTTTTTT.

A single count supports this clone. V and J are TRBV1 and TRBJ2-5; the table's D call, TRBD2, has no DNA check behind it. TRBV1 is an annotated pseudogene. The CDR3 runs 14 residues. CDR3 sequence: CTSSQPKLQETQYF. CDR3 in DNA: TGCACCAGCAGCCAACCCAAGCTACAAGAGACCCAGTACTTC.

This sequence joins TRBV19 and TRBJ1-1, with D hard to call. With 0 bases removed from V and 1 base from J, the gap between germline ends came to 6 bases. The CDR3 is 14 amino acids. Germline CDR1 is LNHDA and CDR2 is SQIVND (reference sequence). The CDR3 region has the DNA TGTGCCAGTAGTATAGAGTGGGGGAACACTGAAGCTTTCTTT. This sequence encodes CASSIEWGNTEAFF.